This T cell receptor beta chain was sequenced for a study of vaccination effects on CD4 cells after COVID-19. In germline, CDR1 is SGHDT, CDR2 YYEEEE. The junction had 9 bases not matched to a gene; V was cut back by 4 bases and J by 5 bases. CDR3 length: 15 residues. This clone was found once. Its specificity is unknown. Notes on the study in general: Late post-vaccination, clones induced by infection and those induced by vaccine underwent marked clonal contraction. The study found that only 1 of 255 vaccine-induced clones from healthy vaccinees cross-reacted with common cold coronaviruses.

Scientists isolated CD4+ T cells after a roughly nine-day culture period ended. A half-medium replacement with IL-2 medium was carried out on days 3 and 7. Sequencing was performed with immunoSEQ multiplex PCR; in TCRdb, only in-frame clones are kept and a portion is missing. The sample contains 70,000 to 85,000 clones, approximately 71% of which appear only once. This specimen consisted of CD4+ T cells from PBMCs cultured without peptide, obtained before COVID-19 vaccination. This receptor was obtained from a human donor who received a COVID-19 vaccine. The rearrangement links TRBV5-6 to TRBJ1-2; 9 bases are a match to TRBD1. CDR3 sequence (DNA): TGTGCCAGCAGCCCGGAAGGGACAGGGCAATATGGCTACACCTTC. Translated: CASSPEGTGQYGYTF.